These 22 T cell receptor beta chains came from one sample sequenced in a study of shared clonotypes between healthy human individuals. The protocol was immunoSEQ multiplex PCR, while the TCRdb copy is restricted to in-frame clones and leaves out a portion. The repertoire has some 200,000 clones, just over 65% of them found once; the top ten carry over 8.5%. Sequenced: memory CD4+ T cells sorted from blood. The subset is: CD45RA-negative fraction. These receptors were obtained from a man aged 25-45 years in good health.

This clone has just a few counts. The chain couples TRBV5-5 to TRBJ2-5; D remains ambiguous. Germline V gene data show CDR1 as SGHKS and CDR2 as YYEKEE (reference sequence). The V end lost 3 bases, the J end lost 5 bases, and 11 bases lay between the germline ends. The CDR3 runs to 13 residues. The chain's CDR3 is CASSSYTRETQYF. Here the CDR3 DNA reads TGTGCCAGCAGCTCATACACCCGGGAGACCCAGTACTTC.

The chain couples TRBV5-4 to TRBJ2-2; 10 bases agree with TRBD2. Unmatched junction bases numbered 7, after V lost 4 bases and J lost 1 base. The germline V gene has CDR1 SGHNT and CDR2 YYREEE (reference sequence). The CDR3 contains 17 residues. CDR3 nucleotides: TGTGCCAGCAGCCCCGAGTTAGCGGGAGGGAACACCGGGGAGCTGTTTTTT. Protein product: CASSPELAGGNTGELFF.

CDR3 protein: CASRKTGVRQPQHF. In DNA, the CDR3 is TGTGCCAGCAGGAAGACAGGGGTTCGGCAGCCCCAGCATTTT. This rearrangement joins TRBV6-5 to TRBJ1-5, with TRBD1 matching 8 bases. The CDR3 length is 14 residues. After removal of 6 bases from V and 7 bases from J, the junction contained 8 bases not matched to a gene. Per the germline V gene, CDR1 is MNHEY and CDR2 is SVGAGI.

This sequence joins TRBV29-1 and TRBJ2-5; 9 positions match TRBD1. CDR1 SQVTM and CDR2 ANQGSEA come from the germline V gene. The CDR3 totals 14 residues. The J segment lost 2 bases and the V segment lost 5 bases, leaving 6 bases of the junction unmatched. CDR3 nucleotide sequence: TGCAGCGTTTACCAGGGACAGGGTCAAGAGACCCAGTACTTC. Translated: CSVYQGQGQETQYF.

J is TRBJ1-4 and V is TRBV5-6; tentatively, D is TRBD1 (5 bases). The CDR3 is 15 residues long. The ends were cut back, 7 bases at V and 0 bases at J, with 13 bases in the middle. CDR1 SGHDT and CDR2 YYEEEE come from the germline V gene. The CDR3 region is CASVAQGATNEKLFF. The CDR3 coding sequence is TGTGCCAGCGTCGCTCAGGGAGCAACTAATGAAAAACTGTTTTTT.

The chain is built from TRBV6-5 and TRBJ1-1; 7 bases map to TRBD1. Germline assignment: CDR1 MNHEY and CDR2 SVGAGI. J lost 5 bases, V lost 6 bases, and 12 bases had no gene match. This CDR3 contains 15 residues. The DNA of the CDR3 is TGTGCCAGCAGGAACAGGGGACCCGGAAGGACTGAAGCTTTCTTT. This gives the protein CASRNRGPGRTEAFF.

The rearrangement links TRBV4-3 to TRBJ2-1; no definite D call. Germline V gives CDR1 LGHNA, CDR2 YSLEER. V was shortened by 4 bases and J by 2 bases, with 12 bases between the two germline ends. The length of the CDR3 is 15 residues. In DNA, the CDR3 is TGCGCCAGCAGCCTTCAGGAGCGAACCTACAATGAGCAGTTCTTC. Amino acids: CASSLQERTYNEQFF.

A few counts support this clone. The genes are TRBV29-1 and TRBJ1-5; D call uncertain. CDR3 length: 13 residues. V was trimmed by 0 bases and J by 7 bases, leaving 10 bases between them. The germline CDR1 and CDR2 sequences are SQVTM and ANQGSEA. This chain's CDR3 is CSVEEREGQPQHF. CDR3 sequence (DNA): TGCAGCGTTGAAGAGCGAGAAGGACAGCCCCAGCATTTT.

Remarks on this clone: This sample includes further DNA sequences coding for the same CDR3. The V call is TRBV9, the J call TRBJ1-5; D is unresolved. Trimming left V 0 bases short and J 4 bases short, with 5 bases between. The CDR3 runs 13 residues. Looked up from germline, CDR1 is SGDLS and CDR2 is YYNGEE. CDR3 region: CASSVGLNQPQHF. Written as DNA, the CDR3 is TGTGCCAGCAGCGTAGGGTTAAATCAGCCCCAGCATTTT.

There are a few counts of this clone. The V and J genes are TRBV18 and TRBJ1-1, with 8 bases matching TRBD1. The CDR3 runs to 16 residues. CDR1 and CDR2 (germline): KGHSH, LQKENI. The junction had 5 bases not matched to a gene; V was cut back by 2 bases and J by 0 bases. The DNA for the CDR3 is TGTGCCAGCTCACCATGGACAGGGACCATGAACACTGAAGCTTTCTTT. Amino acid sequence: CASSPWTGTMNTEAFF. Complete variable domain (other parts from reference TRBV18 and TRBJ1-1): NAGVMQNPRHLVRRRGQEARLRCSPMKGHSHVYWYRQLPEEGLKFMVYLQKENIIDESGMPKERFSAEFPKEGPSILRIQQVVRGDSAAYFCASSPWTGTMNTEAFFGQGTRLTVV.

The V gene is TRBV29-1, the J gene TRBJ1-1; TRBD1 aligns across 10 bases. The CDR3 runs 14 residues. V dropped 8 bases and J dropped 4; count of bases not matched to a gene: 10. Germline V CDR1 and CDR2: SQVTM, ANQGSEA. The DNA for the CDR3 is TGCAGCTTCCGGACAGGGGGTAAGGGCACTGAAGCTTTCTTT. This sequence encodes CSFRTGGKGTEAFF.

This CDR3 is CASSKGRAQETQYF. The DNA of the CDR3 is TGCGCCAGCAGTAAGGGGCGGGCCCAAGAGACCCAGTACTTC. This sequence joins TRBV10-2 and TRBJ2-5; D might be TRBD1 or TRBD2, each matching 5 bases. V dropped 5 bases and J dropped 1 base, with 11 bases sitting between them. Germline CDR1 is WSHSY and CDR2 is SAAADI. The CDR3 runs 14 residues.

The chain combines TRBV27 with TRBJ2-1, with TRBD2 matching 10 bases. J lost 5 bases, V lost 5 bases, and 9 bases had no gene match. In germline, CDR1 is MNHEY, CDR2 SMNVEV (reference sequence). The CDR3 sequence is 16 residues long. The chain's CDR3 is CASSARASGGNNEQFF. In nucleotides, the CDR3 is TGTGCCAGCAGTGCCAGGGCTAGCGGGGGTAACAATGAGCAGTTCTTC.

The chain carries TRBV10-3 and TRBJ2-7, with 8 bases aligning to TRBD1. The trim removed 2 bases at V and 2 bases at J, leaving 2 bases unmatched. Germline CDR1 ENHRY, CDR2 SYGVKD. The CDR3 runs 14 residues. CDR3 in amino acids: CAISEGQGTYEQYF. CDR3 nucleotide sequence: TGTGCCATCAGTGAGGGACAGGGTACCTACGAGCAGTACTTC.

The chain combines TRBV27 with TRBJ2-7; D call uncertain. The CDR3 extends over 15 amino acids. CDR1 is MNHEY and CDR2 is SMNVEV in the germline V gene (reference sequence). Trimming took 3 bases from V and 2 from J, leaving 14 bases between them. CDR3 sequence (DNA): TGTGCCAGCAGTTTTTCCCTCCGACTCACCTACGAGCAGTACTTC. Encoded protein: CASSFSLRLTYEQYF.

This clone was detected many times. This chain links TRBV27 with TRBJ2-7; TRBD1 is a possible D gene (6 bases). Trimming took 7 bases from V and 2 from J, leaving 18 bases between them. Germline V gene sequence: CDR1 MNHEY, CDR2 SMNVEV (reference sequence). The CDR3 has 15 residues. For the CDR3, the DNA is TGTGCCAGCACTAGAATGGGGGCAGGGACCTACGAGCAGTACTTC. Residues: CASTRMGAGTYEQYF.

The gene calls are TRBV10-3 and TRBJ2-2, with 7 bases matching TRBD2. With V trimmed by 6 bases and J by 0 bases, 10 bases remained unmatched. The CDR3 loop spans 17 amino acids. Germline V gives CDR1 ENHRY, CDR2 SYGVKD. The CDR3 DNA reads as TGTGCCATCAGGCGTTCGTCTAGCGGCTCGAACACCGGGGAGCTGTTTTTT. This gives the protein CAIRRSSSGSNTGELFF.

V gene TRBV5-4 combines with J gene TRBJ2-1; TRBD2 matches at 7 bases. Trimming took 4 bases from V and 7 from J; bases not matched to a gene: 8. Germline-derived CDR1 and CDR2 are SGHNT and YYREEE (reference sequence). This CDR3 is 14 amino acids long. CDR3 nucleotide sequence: TGTGCCAGCAGCGATGGACTAGGTCGGAATGAGCAGTTCTTC. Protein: CASSDGLGRNEQFF.

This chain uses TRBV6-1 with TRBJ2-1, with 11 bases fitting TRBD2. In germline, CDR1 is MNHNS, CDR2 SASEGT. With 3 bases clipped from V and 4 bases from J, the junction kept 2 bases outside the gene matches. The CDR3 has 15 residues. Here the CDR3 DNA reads TGTGCCAGCAGTGAGACTAGCGGGGTTTACAATGAGCAGTTCTTC. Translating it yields CASSETSGVYNEQFF.

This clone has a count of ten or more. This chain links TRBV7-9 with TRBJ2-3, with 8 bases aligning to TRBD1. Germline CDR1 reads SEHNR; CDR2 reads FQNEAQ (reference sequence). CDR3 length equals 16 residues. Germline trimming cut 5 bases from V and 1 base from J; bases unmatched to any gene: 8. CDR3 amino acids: CASSGRTGSGTDTQYF. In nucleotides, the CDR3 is TGTGCCAGCAGCGGCCGGACAGGGAGTGGCACAGATACGCAGTATTTT.

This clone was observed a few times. The CDR3 region is CASSVDREAFF. The CDR3 DNA reads TGTGCCAGCAGTGTGGACAGGGAAGCTTTCTTT. The V gene is TRBV2, the J gene TRBJ1-1, with TRBD1 matching 7 bases. V shed 4 bases and J 8 bases; nucleotides not matched to a gene: 1. This CDR3 is 11 amino acids long. Germline V gene sequence: CDR1 SNHLY, CDR2 FYNNEI.

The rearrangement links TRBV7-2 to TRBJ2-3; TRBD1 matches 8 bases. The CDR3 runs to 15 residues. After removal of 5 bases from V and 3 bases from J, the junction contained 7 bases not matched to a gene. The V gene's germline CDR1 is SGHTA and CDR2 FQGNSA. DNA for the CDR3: TGTGCCAGCAGCAATCGACAGGGGTTTACAGATACGCAGTATTTT. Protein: CASSNRQGFTDTQYF.